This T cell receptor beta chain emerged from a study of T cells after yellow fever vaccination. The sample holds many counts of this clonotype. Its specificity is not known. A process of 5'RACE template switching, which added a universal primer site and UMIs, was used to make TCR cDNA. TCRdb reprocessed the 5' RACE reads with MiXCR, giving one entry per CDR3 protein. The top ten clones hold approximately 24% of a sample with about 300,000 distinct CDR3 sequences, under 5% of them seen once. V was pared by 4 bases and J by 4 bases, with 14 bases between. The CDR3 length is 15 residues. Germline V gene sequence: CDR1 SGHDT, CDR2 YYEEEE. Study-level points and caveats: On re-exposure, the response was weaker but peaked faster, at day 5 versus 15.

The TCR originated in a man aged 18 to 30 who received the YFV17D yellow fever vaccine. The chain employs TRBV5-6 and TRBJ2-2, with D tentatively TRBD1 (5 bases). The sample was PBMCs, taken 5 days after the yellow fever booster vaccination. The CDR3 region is CASSPGQGSTGELFF. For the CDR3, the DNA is TGTGCCAGCAGCCCGGGCCAGGGAAGCACCGGGGAGCTGTTTTTT. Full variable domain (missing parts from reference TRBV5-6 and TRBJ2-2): DAGVTQSPTHLIKTRGQQVTLRCSPKSGHDTVSWYQQALGQGPQFIFQYYEEEERQRGNFPDRFSGHQFPNYSSELNVNALLLGDSALYLCASSPGQGSTGELFFGEGSRLTVL.